These 21 T cell receptor beta chains were all obtained from the same sample, sequenced in a study of blood T cell repertoires in COVID-19. Assay used: immunoSEQ multiplex PCR; TCRdb lists only in-frame clones, some missing. The table lists around 160,000 clones, 75% to 90% of them singletons, with roughly a tenth in the top ten. Sequencing used peripheral blood. These receptors were collected from a human donor in a cohort sampled during active COVID-19.

The sample holds one count of this clone. This rearrangement joins TRBV19 to TRBJ1-1, with D maybe TRBD1 (6 bases). The germline CDR1 and CDR2 sequences are LNHDA and SQIVND (reference sequence). The V end lost 10 bases, the J end lost 0 bases, and 18 bases lay between the germline ends. The CDR3 sequence is 15 residues long. As DNA, the CDR3 is TGTGCCACCCGGGGGGCCCGCTTCATGAACACTGAAGCTTTCTTT. It specifies CATRGARFMNTEAFF.

This chain connects TRBV6-2 or TRBV6-3 to TRBJ1-2; unclear D gene. Germline V gene data show CDR1 as MNHEY and CDR2 as SVGEGT. Trimming removed 4 bases from V and 3 bases from J, with 6 bases in between. The CDR3 contains 12 residues. The CDR3 bases are TGTGCCAGCAGTTTCCGCGACTATGGCTACACCTTC. This encodes CASSFRDYGYTF.

This sequence joins TRBV6-5 and TRBJ1-6, with a tentative D call TRBD1 (5 bases). CDR1 and CDR2 (germline): MNHEY, SVGAGI. The CDR3 is made up of 15 amino acids. With 6 bases removed from V and 2 bases from J, the gap between germline ends came to 11 bases. This CDR3 is CASRNRWPYNSPLHF. The CDR3 bases are TGTGCCAGCAGGAACAGGTGGCCCTATAATTCACCCCTCCACTTT.

This clone came up once. The chain combines TRBV6-2 or TRBV6-3 with TRBJ2-7; 14 bases fit TRBD2. The V gene end was trimmed by 6 bases and the J gene end by 7 bases; junction bases not matched to a gene: 8. The CDR3 has 15 residues. CDR1 and CDR2 (germline): MNHEY, SVGEGT. For the CDR3, the DNA is TGTGCCAGCAGCCGGACTAGCGGGAGGTCTAGGGAGCAGTACTTC. It encodes CASSRTSGRSREQYF.

This clone was seen more than once but under ten times. V and J are TRBV4-3 and TRBJ2-2, with 9 positions matching TRBD1. This CDR3 region has 16 residues. V shed 4 bases, J shed 4 bases, and the junction held 7 bases outside the gene matches. CDR1 LGHNA and CDR2 YSLEER come from the germline V gene. The CDR3 nucleotides read TGCGCCAGCAGCCCCGGGACAGGGAAGGGCACCGGGGAGCTGTTTTTT. It yields the protein CASSPGTGKGTGELFF.

This rearrangement joins TRBV7-8 to TRBJ2-3; 8 nucleotides agree with TRBD2. CDR1 SGHVS and CDR2 FQNEAQ come from the germline V gene. Trimming cost V 1 base and J 2 bases; bases outside gene matches: 2. There are 15 residues in the CDR3. The CDR3 region has the DNA TGTGCCAGCAGCTTAGTTAGCGGGAACACAGATACGCAGTATTTT. Protein: CASSLVSGNTDTQYF.

The chain recombines TRBV6-2 or TRBV6-3 with TRBJ2-7; 7 positions match TRBD1. The germline CDR1 and CDR2 sequences are MNHEY and SVGEGT. The V gene end was trimmed by 5 bases and the J gene end by 5 bases; junction bases not matched to a gene: 9. The CDR3 consists of 14 residues. The CDR3 here is CASSKDRVLHEQYF. In nucleotides, the CDR3 is TGTGCCAGCAGTAAAGACAGGGTTCTCCACGAGCAGTACTTC.

This chain connects TRBV29-1 to TRBJ1-1; perhaps TRBD1 as D (5 bases). The CDR3 is 12 amino acids. Trimming stripped 4 bases from V and 4 bases from J, with 10 bases between. CDR1 and CDR2 (germline): SQVTM, ANQGSEA. The CDR3 reads CSVVAGGTEAFF. As DNA, the CDR3 is TGCAGCGTTGTTGCGGGGGGCACTGAAGCTTTCTTT.

This chain connects TRBV7-6 to TRBJ2-7; no clear D gene. The CDR3 is 12 amino acids. V was shortened by 5 bases and J by 6 bases, with 11 bases between the two germline ends. Per germline, CDR1 SGHVS and CDR2 FNYEAQ. The CDR3 protein is CASSPAAAEQYF. The CDR3 nucleotides read TGTGCCAGCAGCCCAGCCGCGGCCGAGCAGTACTTC.

This clone was observed a single time. The chain couples TRBV5-4 to TRBJ2-1; the D is unclear. CDR3 size: 13 residues. The V and J ends lost 3 bases and 1 base respectively, with 5 bases between them. Looked up from germline, CDR1 is SGHNT and CDR2 is YYREEE (reference sequence). The CDR3 here is CASSSPSYNEQFF. In DNA, the CDR3 is TGTGCCAGCAGCTCTCCTTCCTACAATGAGCAGTTCTTC.

This clone was recorded a few times. The chain couples TRBV7-9 to TRBJ1-1; 8 bases line up with TRBD1. V shed 5 bases, J shed 9 bases, and the junction held 5 bases outside the gene matches. The germline V gene has CDR1 SEHNR and CDR2 FQNEAQ (reference sequence). The length of the CDR3 is 12 residues. This chain's CDR3 is CASSPTGGKAFF. Written as DNA, the CDR3 is TGTGCCAGCAGCCCCACAGGGGGAAAAGCTTTCTTT.

The V and J genes are TRBV7-3 and TRBJ2-7; TRBD1 matches at 10 bases. Losses at the gene ends were 5 bases for V and 5 bases for J; bases not matched to a gene: 6. Per the germline V gene, CDR1 is SGHTA and CDR2 is FQGTGA. This CDR3 is 14 amino acids long. DNA of the CDR3: TGTGCCAGCAGCCCCGACAGGGGGCACGACGAGCAGTACTTC. As protein: CASSPDRGHDEQYF.

This chain connects TRBV27 to TRBJ2-7; 11 bases agree with TRBD2. The CDR3 contains 17 residues. With V trimmed by 4 bases and J by 2 bases, 10 bases remained unmatched. Germline lookup yields CDR1 MNHEY and CDR2 SMNVEV (reference sequence). The CDR3 DNA reads as TGTGCCAGCAGTTGGGCTAGCGGGGGGCTGTCACCCTACGAGCAGTACTTC. Amino acids: CASSWASGGLSPYEQYF.

The rearrangement joins TRBV4-1 to TRBJ2-5; D uncertain. This CDR3 has 14 amino acids. The V gene lost 1 base and the J gene lost 4 bases, with 10 bases spanning the gap. Germline V gene sequence: CDR1 MGHRA, CDR2 YSYEKL. CDR3 sequence reads: CASSQVGRIETQYF. The CDR3 DNA follows: TGCGCCAGCAGCCAAGTCGGCAGGATAGAGACCCAGTACTTC.

The V gene is TRBV7-8, the J gene TRBJ1-3; D is possibly TRBD1 (5 bases). The CDR3 totals 16 residues. Trimming shortened V by 3 bases and J by 0 bases, and 12 bases separated the two germline ends. CDR1 SGHVS and CDR2 FQNEAQ come from the germline V gene. The CDR3 loop is CASSFGDRGSGNTIYF. The CDR3 DNA sequence: TGTGCCAGCAGCTTCGGCGACAGAGGCTCTGGAAACACCATATATTTT.

V and J are TRBV7-8 and TRBJ1-3; 9 bases map to TRBD1. The CDR3 consists of 16 residues. Germline lookup yields CDR1 SGHVS and CDR2 FQNEAQ. Losses at the gene ends were 5 bases for V and 0 bases for J; bases not matched to a gene: 5. CDR3 region: CASSPQTGGSGNTIYF. CDR3 in DNA: TGTGCCAGCAGCCCACAGACAGGGGGCTCTGGAAACACCATATATTTT.

The chain couples TRBV29-1 to TRBJ1-5; D gene unclear. This CDR3 has 12 residues. In germline, CDR1 is SQVTM, CDR2 ANQGSEA. V dropped 4 bases and J dropped 3 bases, with 7 bases sitting between them. The CDR3 loop reads CSVGVLNQPQHF. The CDR3 nucleotides read TGCAGCGTTGGAGTCCTCAATCAGCCCCAGCATTTT.

V is TRBV9 and J is TRBJ1-1; possibly TRBD1 for D (6 bases). This CDR3 has 15 residues. Germline V gene sequence: CDR1 SGDLS, CDR2 YYNGEE. The ends were cut back, 3 bases at V and 5 bases at J, with 17 bases in the middle. The CDR3 bases are TGTGCCAGCAGCGAACAGGGAGTGGGCGGGACTGAAGCTTTCTTT. Residues: CASSEQGVGGTEAFF.

This chain joins TRBV24-1 and TRBJ2-1; 9 bases align to TRBD2. V trimming: 7 bases; J trimming: 7 bases; junction bases outside the gene matches: 7. Per germline, CDR1 KGHDR and CDR2 SFDVKD. The CDR3 is made up of 14 amino acids. The chain's CDR3 is CATSRRGGANEQFF. The CDR3 DNA reads TGTGCCACCAGCCGCCGCGGGGGGGCAAATGAGCAGTTCTTC.

The rearrangement links TRBV19 to TRBJ2-2, with TRBD1 matching over 7 bases. The V gene end was trimmed by 6 bases and the J gene end by 3 bases; junction bases not matched to a gene: 7. CDR1 LNHDA and CDR2 SQIVND come from the germline V gene (reference sequence). This CDR3 spans 15 amino acids. The CDR3 nucleotides read TGTGCCAGTAGGAGCCGACAGGGACACACCGGGGAGCTGTTTTTT. This gives the protein CASRSRQGHTGELFF.

The gene calls are TRBV4-1 and TRBJ2-5, with unresolved D. Deletions cut 4 bases from V and 5 bases from J, with 11 bases between. CDR1 is MGHRA and CDR2 is YSYEKL in the germline V gene. This CDR3 comprises 13 residues. The CDR3 region has the DNA TGCGCCAGCAGCCGCCTTGTGGCTGAGACCCAGTACTTC. This gives the protein CASSRLVAETQYF.